This T cell receptor (beta chain) was captured in a study of lymphopenia after photon versus proton radiotherapy. Study findings and constraints: Post-nadir diversity loss with photons came from oligoclonal expansion, particularly CD8+ Temra cells.

A note on this clone: No antigen is known for it.

CDR3 size: 15 residues. V lost 4 bases and J 7 bases, leaving 19 bases between the germline ends. Looked up from germline, CDR1 is SNHLY and CDR2 is FYNNEI. Here immunoSEQ multiplex PCR was the method, and the copy in TCRdb shows in-frame clones only, minus some. The profile covers 65,000 to 90,000 clones, with approximately 90% appearing a single time and 2% to 2.5% taken by the ten largest. This specimen was peripheral blood, taken from a patient treated with photon-based radiotherapy. The gene calls are TRBV2 and TRBJ1-2; the D gene is possibly TRBD1 (5 bases). This TCR derives from a woman aged 40 to 50 with cholangiocarcinoma. The CDR3 DNA reads TGTGCCAGCAGTGTCGCCAGGGTAATAGTGGGTGGCTACACCTTC. Translating gives CASSVARVIVGGYTF.